One and the same sample provided the 32 T cell receptor beta chains below, sequenced in a study of shared clonotypes between healthy human individuals. Some clones are missing from TCRdb's copy, which holds only in-frame ones; the method was immunoSEQ multiplex PCR. The sample consists of some 470,000 clones, about 82% of them appearing once. Sequencing was done on a sample of PBMCs. The receptors shown here come from a woman aged 40 to 50 in good health. Some clones in this sample may be carry-over from other donors' samples.

The gene calls are TRBV5-4 and TRBJ1-1; tentatively, D is TRBD1 (6 bases). Germline values: CDR1 SGHNT, CDR2 YYREEE (reference sequence). The CDR3 length is 16 residues. The V and J ends lost 0 bases and 0 bases respectively, with 12 bases between them. CDR3 protein: CASSLAGGAMNTEAFF. The CDR3 DNA follows: TGTGCCAGCAGCTTGGCCGGGGGGGCGATGAACACTGAAGCTTTCTTT.

The sample holds a few counts of this clone. Additional DNA sequences in this sample encode the identical CDR3. This chain joins TRBV5-1 and TRBJ1-5; no definite D call. CDR1 is SGHRS and CDR2 is YFSETQ in the germline V gene. V was clipped by 2 bases and J by 4 bases, with 7 bases between them. The CDR3 has 13 amino acids. The CDR3 loop reads CASSLGQNQPQHF. The CDR3 bases are TGCGCCAGCAGCTTAGGGCAGAATCAGCCCCAGCATTTT. Using reference TRBV5-1 and TRBJ1-5 for the parts outside the CDR3, the full variable domain is KAGVTQTPRYLIKTRGQQVTLSCSPISGHRSVSWYQQTPGQGLQFLFEYFSETQRNKGNFPGRFSGRQFSNSRSEMNVSTLELGDSALYLCASSLGQNQPQHFGDGTRLSIL.

Notes on this clone: This same CDR3 is encoded by further DNA sequences in the sample. As DNA, the CDR3 is TGTGCCAGCAGCTTGGTGGGCAGTTACGAGCAGTACTTC. Amino acids: CASSLVGSYEQYF. The V and J genes are TRBV5-4 and TRBJ2-7; D gene unclear. The CDR3 sequence is 13 residues long. The germline V and J ends were trimmed by 0 bases and 4 bases, with 8 bases remaining between them. Per the germline V gene, CDR1 is SGHNT and CDR2 is YYREEE (reference sequence). The full variable domain, with the rest looked up from reference TRBV5-4 and TRBJ2-7, is ETGVTQSPTHLIKTRGQQVTLRCSSQSGHNTVSWYQQALGQGPQFIFQYYREEENGRGNFPPRFSGLQFPNYSSELNVNALELDDSALYLCASSLVGSYEQYFGPGTRLTVT.

V and J are TRBV27 and TRBJ1-5, with a possible D match to TRBD2 (5 bases). The J call is doubtful: the DNA matches TRBJ2-3 better. CDR1 MNHEY and CDR2 SMNVEV come from the germline V gene (reference sequence). This CDR3 region has 14 residues. The CDR3 DNA reads as TGTGCCACCTCAGCGGCAGGCTGGATTCCTGCCCAGTATTTT. Translation: CATSAAGWIPAQYF.

Notes on this clone: The sample carries other DNA sequences with the same CDR3. The V and J genes are TRBV28 and TRBJ1-5, with D uncertain. This CDR3 contains 13 residues. The V and J ends lost 3 bases and 4 bases respectively, with 7 bases between them. Germline V gene sequence: CDR1 MDHEN, CDR2 SYDVKM. CDR3 in amino acids: CASSFVLNQPQHF. DNA for the CDR3: TGTGCCAGCAGTTTTGTCTTAAATCAGCCCCAGCATTTT. Full variable domain (outside the CDR3, taken from reference TRBV28 and TRBJ1-5): DVKVTQSSRYLVKRTGEKVFLECVQDMDHENMFWYRQDPGLGLRLIYFSYDVKMKEKGDIPEGYSVSREKKERFSLILESASTNQTSMYLCASSFVLNQPQHFGDGTRLSIL.

This clone was recorded only once. V gene TRBV4-2 combines with J gene TRBJ2-1, with D perhaps TRBD2 (5 bases). The V end was cut by 3 bases, the J end by 4 bases, with 10 bases between. The CDR3 contains 14 residues. Germline V gene data show CDR1 as LGHNA and CDR2 as YNFKEQ. The DNA of the CDR3 is TGTGCCAGCAGCCACCCTAGCCGGTACAATGAGCAGTTCTTC. The encoded protein is CASSHPSRYNEQFF.

V and J are TRBV7-2 and TRBJ2-3, with D uncertain. The CDR3 consists of 14 residues. The V and J ends lost 5 bases and 2 bases respectively, with 11 bases between them. CDR1 and CDR2 from the germline V gene are SGHTA and FQGNSA. CDR3 amino acids: CASSTHLSTDTQYF. For the CDR3, the DNA is TGTGCCAGCAGCACCCACCTCTCCACAGATACGCAGTATTTT.

This clone occurred once. The chain links TRBV19 to TRBJ2-5; D not certain. The CDR3 loop spans 13 amino acids. CDR1 is LNHDA and CDR2 is SQIVND in the germline V gene (reference sequence). With 1 base removed from V and 5 bases from J, the gap between germline ends came to 8 bases. The CDR3 coding sequence is TGTGCCAGTAGTATAGCCCCCAAGGAGACCCAGTACTTC. It is translated as CASSIAPKETQYF.

This clone was found a few times. V and J are TRBV11-2 and TRBJ2-1, with D maybe TRBD2 (6 bases). The V gene lost 4 bases and the J gene lost 0 bases, with 10 bases spanning the gap. Germline V gene data show CDR1 as SGHAT and CDR2 as FQNNGV. This CDR3 spans 15 amino acids. The CDR3 DNA is TGTGCCAGCAGCTCTAGCGCGAGCTCCTACAATGAGCAGTTCTTC. It translates to CASSSSASSYNEQFF.

A remark on this clone: A far larger clone is one base from this, pointing to a likely read error. The chain uses TRBV29-1 and TRBJ1-5; D gene uncertain. Germline assignment: CDR1 SQVTM and CDR2 ANQGSEA. The CDR3 loop spans 14 amino acids. The CDR3: CSVGEQYSNRPQHF. As DNA, the CDR3 is TGCAGCGTTGGAGAGCAATATAGCAATCGGCCCCAGCATTTT.

The genes are TRBV9 and TRBJ2-5, with no clear D. V gave up 0 bases and J gave up 5 bases, with 11 bases separating them. Germline CDR1 reads SGDLS; CDR2 reads YYNGEE. The CDR3 sequence is 14 residues long. The CDR3, as DNA: TGTGCCAGCAGCGTAGGGCTTCTTCGGGAGACCCAGTACTTC. Its protein is CASSVGLLRETQYF.

The rearrangement links TRBV28 to TRBJ2-2, with 15 bases that match TRBD2. The V gene end was trimmed by 1 base and the J gene end by 4 bases; junction bases not matched to a gene: 4. Per germline, CDR1 MDHEN and CDR2 SYDVKM. This CDR3 contains 18 residues. As DNA, the CDR3 is TGTGCCAGCAGTTTATCTGGACTAGCGGGAGGGCCCACCGGGGAGCTGTTTTTT. It codes for CASSLSGLAGGPTGELFF.

The V and J genes are TRBV7-2 and TRBJ1-5; D may be TRBD1 (5 bases). There are 14 residues in the CDR3. Deletions cut 5 bases from V and 9 bases from J, with 17 bases between. CDR1 is SGHTA, CDR2 FQGNSA, per germline. As DNA, the CDR3 is TGTGCCAGCAGCACCTCGGGACGCAAGCTGCCCCAGCATTTT. Its protein is CASSTSGRKLPQHF.

On this clone itself: A much larger clone sits a single nucleotide away, making a read error possible. Other DNA sequences in this sample translate to the same CDR3. The chain combines TRBV4-1 with TRBJ2-7, with a tentative D call TRBD1 (5 bases). The CDR3 consists of 15 residues. Per the germline V gene, CDR1 is MGHRA and CDR2 is YSYEKL. The V gene lost 1 base and the J gene lost 4 bases, with 14 bases spanning the gap. In DNA, the CDR3 is TGCGCCAGCAGCCAAGGGTTGGCAGGGCCGTACGAGCAGTACTTC. This codes for CASSQGLAGPYEQYF.

A few counts support this clone. This sample also contains other DNA sequences that code for the same CDR3. This sequence joins TRBV5-4 and TRBJ2-5; D unresolved. The V gene lost 2 bases and the J gene lost 2 bases, with 1 base spanning the gap. The germline V gene has CDR1 SGHNT and CDR2 YYREEE (reference sequence). This CDR3 spans 11 amino acids. In DNA, the CDR3 is TGTGCCAGCAGCTTTCAAGAGACCCAGTACTTC. Translation gives CASSFQETQYF.

This clone was seen more than once but under ten times. This rearrangement joins TRBV6-6 to TRBJ1-2, with TRBD1 matching 11 bases. The CDR3 extends over 16 amino acids. CDR1 and CDR2 (germline): MNHNY, SVGAGI (reference sequence). V lost 6 bases, J lost 2 bases, and 8 bases stayed unmatched. The CDR3 nucleotides are TGTGCCAGCAGGGGAGTTGGGGACAGGGGGAACTATGGCTACACCTTC. It yields the protein CASRGVGDRGNYGYTF.

The gene calls are TRBV15 and TRBJ2-1; 8 bases align to TRBD2. Germline lookup yields CDR1 LNHNV and CDR2 YYDKDF (reference sequence). The CDR3 spans 17 residues. Trimming removed 0 bases from V and 7 bases from J; junction bases left unmatched: 11. The CDR3 sequence is CATSRDRALSGGNEQFF. Here the CDR3 DNA reads TGTGCCACCAGCAGAGATAGGGCCCTCTCGGGGGGGAATGAGCAGTTCTTC.

The chain carries TRBV15 and TRBJ2-6; D not resolved. This CDR3 contains 14 residues. Trimming removed 0 bases from V and 8 bases from J, with 8 bases in between. Germline V gives CDR1 LNHNV, CDR2 YYDKDF (reference sequence). CDR3 residues: CATSRDGQPNVLTF. CDR3 sequence (DNA): TGTGCCACCAGCAGAGACGGGCAGCCCAACGTCCTGACTTTC.

Details on this clone: A read error is possible here, since a much larger clone lies one base away. The rearrangement uses TRBV15 and TRBJ2-3; D uncertain. The CDR3 extends over 14 amino acids. Germline CDR1 LNHNV, CDR2 YYDKDF (reference sequence). The V end lost 6 bases, the J end lost 2 bases, and 12 bases lay between the germline ends. CDR3 in amino acids: CATRNAYDTDTQYF. Here the CDR3 DNA reads TGTGCCACCAGAAATGCCTACGACACAGATACGCAGTATTTT.

This sequence joins TRBV7-9 and TRBJ2-5, with 9 bases that match TRBD2. The junction had 2 bases not matched to a gene; V was cut back by 5 bases and J by 4 bases. Germline assignment: CDR1 SEHNR and CDR2 FQNEAQ (reference sequence). The CDR3 totals 13 residues. In DNA, the CDR3 is TGTGCCAGCAGCATGACTAGCGGAGAGACCCAGTACTTC. Residues: CASSMTSGETQYF.

The chain joins TRBV7-3 to TRBJ2-5, with TRBD1 identical over 9 bases. The CDR3 contains 15 residues. J was trimmed by 5 bases and V by 4 bases; bases with no gene match: 8. Germline lookup yields CDR1 SGHTA and CDR2 FQGTGA. CDR3: CASSSTTGGGETQYF. The CDR3, as DNA: TGTGCCAGCAGCTCGACAACAGGGGGCGGGGAGACCCAGTACTTC.

The chain is built from TRBV10-3 and TRBJ2-1, with 7 bases that match TRBD2. The trim removed 2 bases at V and 0 bases at J, leaving 13 bases unmatched. Per the germline V gene, CDR1 is ENHRY and CDR2 is SYGVKD. This CDR3 spans 19 amino acids. The CDR3, as DNA: TGTGCCATCAGTGAGCCTAAAGGAATAGCGGGCTTCTCCTACAATGAGCAGTTCTTC. This encodes CAISEPKGIAGFSYNEQFF.

The chain recombines TRBV29-1 with TRBJ2-5; TRBD2 matches 9 bases. The end of the DNA fits TRBJ2-7 better, so the J call may be wrong. CDR3 length: 16 residues. Germline V gene sequence: CDR1 SQVTM, CDR2 ANQGSEA. This chain's CDR3 is CSVEDLEAGGGYEQYF. In nucleotides, the CDR3 is TGCAGCGTTGAAGATCTCGAGGCGGGAGGGGGATACGAGCAGTACTTC.

The V and J genes are TRBV7-2 and TRBJ1-1, with TRBD1 matching over 7 bases. Germline loops: CDR1 SGHTA, CDR2 FQGNSA. V dropped 1 base and J dropped 5; count of bases not matched to a gene: 7. CDR3 length: 15 residues. CDR3 in amino acids: CASSLVTGVGTEAFF. CDR3 nucleotides: TGTGCCAGCAGCTTAGTTACAGGGGTTGGGACTGAAGCTTTCTTT.

The chain joins TRBV9 to TRBJ1-4; D call uncertain. V was clipped by 1 base and J by 5 bases, with 12 bases between them. Germline loops: CDR1 SGDLS, CDR2 YYNGEE. There are 15 residues in the CDR3. In DNA form, the CDR3 reads TGTGCCAGCAGCGTATCTGGAGACCCCAATGAAAAACTGTTTTTT. Translating it yields CASSVSGDPNEKLFF.

The rearrangement links TRBV5-4 to TRBJ2-5; perhaps TRBD1 as D (5 bases). V lost 4 bases and J lost 4, with 11 bases in between. CDR1 and CDR2 from the germline V gene are SGHNT and YYREEE (reference sequence). CDR3 length: 13 amino acids. The CDR3 loop is CASSPDRGETQYF. CDR3 DNA: TGTGCCAGCAGCCCCGACAGAGGAGAGACCCAGTACTTC.

This rearrangement joins TRBV2 to TRBJ1-1, with 8 bases aligning to TRBD1. CDR1 is SNHLY and CDR2 is FYNNEI in the germline V gene. CDR3 size: 14 residues. J lost 5 bases, V lost 4 bases, and 6 bases had no gene match. Here the CDR3 DNA reads TGTGCCAGCAGTGTCGACAGGGGAATAACTGAAGCTTTCTTT. Protein sequence: CASSVDRGITEAFF. Supplemented by reference TRBV2 and TRBJ1-1, the full variable domain reads EPEVTQTPSHQVTQMGQEVILRCVPISNHLYFYWYRQILGQKVEFLVSFYNNEISEKSEIFDDQFSVERPDGSNFTLKIRSTKLEDSAMYFCASSVDRGITEAFFGQGTRLTVV.

The chain joins TRBV5-1 to TRBJ2-1; maybe TRBD2 (5 bases). Per germline, CDR1 SGHRS and CDR2 YFSETQ. Trimming removed 3 bases at V and 4 bases at J, with 14 bases between. The CDR3 consists of 15 residues. CDR3 sequence: CASSSPEGSYNEQFF. In DNA, the CDR3 is TGCGCCAGCAGCTCCCCCGAGGGCTCTTACAATGAGCAGTTCTTC. The full variable domain, completed using reference TRBV5-1 and TRBJ2-1, is KAGVTQTPRYLIKTRGQQVTLSCSPISGHRSVSWYQQTPGQGLQFLFEYFSETQRNKGNFPGRFSGRQFSNSRSEMNVSTLELGDSALYLCASSSPEGSYNEQFFGPGTRLTVL.

This chain connects TRBV4-1 to TRBJ1-1, with D unresolved. This CDR3 region has 16 residues. Deletions cut 1 base from V and 1 base from J, with 13 bases between. CDR1 is MGHRA and CDR2 is YSYEKL in the germline V gene. The CDR3 protein is CASSQGLWQENTEAFF. The CDR3 bases are TGCGCCAGCAGCCAAGGATTGTGGCAGGAGAACACTGAAGCTTTCTTT.

The V and J genes are TRBV11-2 and TRBJ2-7; no clear D. The length of the CDR3 is 16 residues. Looked up from germline, CDR1 is SGHAT and CDR2 is FQNNGV. V dropped 0 bases and J dropped 2 bases, with 14 bases sitting between them. CDR3 nucleotides: TGTGCCAGCAGCTTAGACTTTTTCGGCGGCACCTACGAGCAGTACTTC. It encodes CASSLDFFGGTYEQYF.

The chain has TRBV11-2 and TRBJ2-1, with TRBD2 identical over 10 bases. This CDR3 has 15 amino acids. J gave up 4 bases and V 5 bases, and 5 bases lay outside the gene matches. The germline V gene encodes CDR1 SGHAT and CDR2 FQNNGV. This CDR3 reads CASSARTSGYNEQFF. Here the CDR3 DNA reads TGTGCCAGCAGCGCTCGGACTAGCGGTTACAATGAGCAGTTCTTC.

This clone was counted many times. At the DNA level, this CDR3 is encoded by other sequences in the same sample as well. This sequence joins TRBV7-9 and TRBJ2-2; D is undetermined. Germline-derived CDR1 and CDR2 are SEHNR and FQNEAQ (reference sequence). The V end lost 9 bases, the J end lost 6 bases, and 20 bases lay between the germline ends. CDR3 size: 15 residues. The CDR3 region is CARLRPPVRAGELFF. The CDR3, as DNA: TGTGCCAGACTTCGTCCTCCGGTTCGCGCCGGGGAGCTGTTTTTT.